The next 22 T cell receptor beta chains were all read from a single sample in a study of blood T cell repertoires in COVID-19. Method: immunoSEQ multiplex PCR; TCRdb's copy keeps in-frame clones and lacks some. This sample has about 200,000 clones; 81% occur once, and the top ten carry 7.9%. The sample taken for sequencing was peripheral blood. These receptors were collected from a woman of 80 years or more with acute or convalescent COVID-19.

The CDR3 sequence: CSVELSRGYTF. Here the CDR3 DNA reads TGCAGCGTTGAGCTCTCGCGTGGCTACACCTTC. The rearrangement uses TRBV29-1 and TRBJ1-2, with unresolved D. The V gene lost 3 bases and the J gene lost 7 bases, with 9 bases spanning the gap. Germline V gene sequence: CDR1 SQVTM, CDR2 ANQGSEA. The length of the CDR3 is 11 residues. Full variable domain (outside the CDR3, taken from reference TRBV29-1 and TRBJ1-2): SAVISQKPSRDICQRGTSLTIQCQVDSQVTMMFWYRQQPGQSLTLIATANQGSEATYESGFVIDKFPISRPNLTFSTLTVSNMSPEDSSIYLCSVELSRGYTFGSGTRLTVV.

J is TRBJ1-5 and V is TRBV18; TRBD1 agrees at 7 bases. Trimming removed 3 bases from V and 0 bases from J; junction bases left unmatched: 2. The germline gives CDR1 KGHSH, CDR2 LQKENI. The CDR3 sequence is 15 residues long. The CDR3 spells CASSPRTGSNQPQHF. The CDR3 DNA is TGTGCCAGCTCACCCCGGACAGGTAGCAATCAGCCCCAGCATTTT. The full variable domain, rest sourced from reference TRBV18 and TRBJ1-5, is NAGVMQNPRHLVRRRGQEARLRCSPMKGHSHVYWYRQLPEEGLKFMVYLQKENIIDESGMPKERFSAEFPKEGPSILRIQQVVRGDSAAYFCASSPRTGSNQPQHFGDGTRLSIL.

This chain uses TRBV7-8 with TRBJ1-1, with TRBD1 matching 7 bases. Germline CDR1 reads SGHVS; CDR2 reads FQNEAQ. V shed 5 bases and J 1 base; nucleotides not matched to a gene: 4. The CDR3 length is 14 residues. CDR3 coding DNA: TGTGCCAGCAGCGCAGGGGGACAGAACACTGAAGCTTTCTTT. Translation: CASSAGGQNTEAFF.

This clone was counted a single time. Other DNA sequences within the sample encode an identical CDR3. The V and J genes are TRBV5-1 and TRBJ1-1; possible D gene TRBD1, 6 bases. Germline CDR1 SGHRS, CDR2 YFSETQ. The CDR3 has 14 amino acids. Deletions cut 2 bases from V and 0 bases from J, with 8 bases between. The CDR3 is CASSLGQMNTEAFF. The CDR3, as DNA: TGCGCCAGCAGCTTAGGACAGATGAACACTGAAGCTTTCTTT.

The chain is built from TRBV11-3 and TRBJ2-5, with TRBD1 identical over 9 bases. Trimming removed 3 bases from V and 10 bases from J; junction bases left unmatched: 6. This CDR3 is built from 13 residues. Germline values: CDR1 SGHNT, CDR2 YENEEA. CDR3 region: CASSLGGGQGQYF. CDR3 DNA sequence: TGTGCCAGCAGCTTGGGGGGGGGACAGGGCCAGTACTTC. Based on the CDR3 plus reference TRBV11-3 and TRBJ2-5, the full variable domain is EAGVVQSPRYKIIEKKQPVAFWCNPISGHNTLYWYLQNLGQGPELLIRYENEEAVDDSQLPKDRFSAERLKGVDSTLKIQPAELGDSAVYLCASSLGGGQGQYFGPGTRLLVL.

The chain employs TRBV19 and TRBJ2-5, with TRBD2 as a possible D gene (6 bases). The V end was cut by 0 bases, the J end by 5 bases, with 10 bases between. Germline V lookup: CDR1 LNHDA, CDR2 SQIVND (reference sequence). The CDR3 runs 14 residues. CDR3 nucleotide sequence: TGTGCCAGTAGTATAGACGTAGGGAGGGAGACCCAGTACTTC. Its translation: CASSIDVGRETQYF.

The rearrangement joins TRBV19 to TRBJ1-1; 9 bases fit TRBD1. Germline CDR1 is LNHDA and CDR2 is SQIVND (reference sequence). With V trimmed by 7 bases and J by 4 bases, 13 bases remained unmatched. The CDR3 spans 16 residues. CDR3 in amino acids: CASIPPGDRVGTEAFF. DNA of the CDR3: TGTGCCAGTATCCCCCCCGGGGACAGGGTCGGCACTGAAGCTTTCTTT.

The DNA for the CDR3 is TGTGCCAGTAGTGCCCGACAGGATTTTAACTATGGCTACACCTTC. This translates into CASSARQDFNYGYTF. The chain recombines TRBV19 with TRBJ1-2; D possibly corresponds to TRBD1 (6 bases). V lost 5 bases, J lost 1 base, and 14 bases lay in between. This CDR3 region has 15 residues. Looked up from germline, CDR1 is LNHDA and CDR2 is SQIVND (reference sequence).

CDR3 loop: CASSFPGDNEKLFF. As DNA, the CDR3 is TGTGCCAGCAGTTTTCCGGGAGACAATGAAAAACTGTTTTTT. The chain is built from TRBV27 and TRBJ1-4; D gene uncertain. Germline CDR1 MNHEY, CDR2 SMNVEV (reference sequence). V was trimmed by 3 bases and J by 5 bases, leaving 10 bases between them. CDR3 length: 14 amino acids.

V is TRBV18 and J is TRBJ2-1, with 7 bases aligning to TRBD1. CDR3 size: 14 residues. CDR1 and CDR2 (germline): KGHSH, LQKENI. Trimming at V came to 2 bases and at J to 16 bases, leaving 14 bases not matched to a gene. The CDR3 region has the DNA TGTGCCAGCTCACCAGGGACAGAGAGGGACAATACCTTCTTC. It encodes CASSPGTERDNTFF.

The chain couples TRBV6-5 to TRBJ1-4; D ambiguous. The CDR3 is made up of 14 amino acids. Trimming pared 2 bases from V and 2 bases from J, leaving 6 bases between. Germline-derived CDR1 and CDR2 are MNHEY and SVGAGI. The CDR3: CASSYPGTNEKLFF. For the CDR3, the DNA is TGTGCCAGCAGTTACCCGGGGACTAATGAAAAACTGTTTTTT.

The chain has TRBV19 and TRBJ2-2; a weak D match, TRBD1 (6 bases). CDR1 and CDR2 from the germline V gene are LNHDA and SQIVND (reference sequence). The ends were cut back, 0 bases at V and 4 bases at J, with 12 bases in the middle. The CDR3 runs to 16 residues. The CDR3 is CASSIDYRAGTGELFF. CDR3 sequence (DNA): TGTGCCAGTAGTATAGATTACAGGGCGGGCACCGGGGAGCTGTTTTTT.

CDR3 loop: CASSLGQMNTEAFF. The CDR3 nucleotides read TGTGCCAGCAGCTTGGGACAGATGAACACTGAAGCTTTCTTT. The gene calls are TRBV5-6 and TRBJ1-1; TRBD1 might be the D (5 bases). Germline-derived CDR1 and CDR2 are SGHDT and YYEEEE. Trimming cost V 0 bases and J 0 bases, with 6 bases left between them. The CDR3 length is 14 residues.

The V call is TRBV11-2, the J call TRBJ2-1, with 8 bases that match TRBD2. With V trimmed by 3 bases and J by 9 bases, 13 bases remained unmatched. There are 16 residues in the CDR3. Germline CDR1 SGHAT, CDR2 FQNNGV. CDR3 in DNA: TGTGCCAGCAGCTTCCACGGGGGGGCGGGAGTAGGTGAGCAGTTCTTC. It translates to CASSFHGGAGVGEQFF.

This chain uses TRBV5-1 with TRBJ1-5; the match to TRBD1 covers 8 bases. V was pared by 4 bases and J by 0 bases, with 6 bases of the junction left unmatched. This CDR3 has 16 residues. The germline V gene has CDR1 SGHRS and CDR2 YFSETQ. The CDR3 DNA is TGCGCCAGCAGCCCTGGGACAGGAAATAGCAATCAGCCCCAGCATTTT. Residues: CASSPGTGNSNQPQHF.

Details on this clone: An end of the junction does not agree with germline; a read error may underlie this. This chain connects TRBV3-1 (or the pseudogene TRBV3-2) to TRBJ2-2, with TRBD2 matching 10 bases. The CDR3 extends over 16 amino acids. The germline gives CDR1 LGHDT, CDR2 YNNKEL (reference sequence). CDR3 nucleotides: TGTGCCAGCAGACAAGCGGGGGGGACTAACACCGGGGAGCTGTTTTTT. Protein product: CASRQAGGTNTGELFF.

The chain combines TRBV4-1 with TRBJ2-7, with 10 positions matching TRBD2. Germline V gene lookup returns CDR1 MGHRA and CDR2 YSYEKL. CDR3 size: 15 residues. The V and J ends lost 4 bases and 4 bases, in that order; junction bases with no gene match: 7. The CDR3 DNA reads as TGCGCCAGCAGCCTCAGGGAGCGGGGGGGTTACGAGCAGTACTTC. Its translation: CASSLRERGGYEQYF.

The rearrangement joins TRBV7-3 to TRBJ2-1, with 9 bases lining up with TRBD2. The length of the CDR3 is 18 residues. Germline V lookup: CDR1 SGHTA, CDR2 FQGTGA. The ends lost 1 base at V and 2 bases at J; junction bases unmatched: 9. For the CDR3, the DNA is TGTGCCAGCAGCTTAATGTTTGCGGGAGGGTTCGCCTACAATGAGCAGTTCTTC. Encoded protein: CASSLMFAGGFAYNEQFF.

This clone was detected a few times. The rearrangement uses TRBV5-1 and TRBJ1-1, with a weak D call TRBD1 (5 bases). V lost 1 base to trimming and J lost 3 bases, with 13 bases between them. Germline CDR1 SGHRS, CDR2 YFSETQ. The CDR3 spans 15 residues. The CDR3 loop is CASSLYGAGYTEAFF. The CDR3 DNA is TGCGCCAGCAGCTTGTACGGGGCGGGGTACACTGAAGCTTTCTTT.

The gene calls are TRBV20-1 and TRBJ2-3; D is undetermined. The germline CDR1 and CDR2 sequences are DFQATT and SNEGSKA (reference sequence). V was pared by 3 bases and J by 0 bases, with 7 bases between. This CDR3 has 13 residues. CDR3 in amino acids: CSASVLSTDTQYF. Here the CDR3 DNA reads TGCAGTGCTAGTGTATTAAGCACAGATACGCAGTATTTT.

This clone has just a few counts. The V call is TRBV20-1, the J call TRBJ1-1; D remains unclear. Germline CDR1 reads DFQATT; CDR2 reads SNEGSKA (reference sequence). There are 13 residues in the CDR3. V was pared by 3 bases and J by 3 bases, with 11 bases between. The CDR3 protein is CSASRGIDTEAFF. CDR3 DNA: TGCAGTGCTAGTCGTGGCATTGACACTGAAGCTTTCTTT.

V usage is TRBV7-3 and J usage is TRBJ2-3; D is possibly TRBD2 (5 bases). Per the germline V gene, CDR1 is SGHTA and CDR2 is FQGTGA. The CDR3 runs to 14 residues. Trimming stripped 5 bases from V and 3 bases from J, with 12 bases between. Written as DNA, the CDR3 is TGTGCCAGCAGCATAGGACTGGAGACAGATACGCAGTATTTT. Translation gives CASSIGLETDTQYF. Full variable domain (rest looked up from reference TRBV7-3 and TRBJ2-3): GAGVSQTPSNKVTEKGKYVELRCDPISGHTALYWYRQSLGQGPEFLIYFQGTGAADDSGLPNDRFFAVRPEGSVSTLKIQRTERGDSAVYLCASSIGLETDTQYFGPGTRLTVL.